This T cell receptor (beta chain) derives from a study of glioma-infiltrating T cells after dendritic cell vaccination (dated by TCRdb to the mid-2010s). Turning to the overall study: A cohort of roughly 15 glioblastoma patients from Phase I and II dendritic cell vaccination trials was included, of whom 9 were newly diagnosed and 6 had recurrent disease. The vaccine was prepared from monocyte-derived dendritic cells that were cultured for roughly seven days with IL-4 and GM-CSF and then pulsed overnight with autologous tumor lysate. Each patient was given three intradermal dendritic cell vaccine injections, spaced two weeks apart, in the arm below the axilla. Survival after dendritic cell vaccination was correlated with TCR sequencing metrics such as TIL content and the overlap between tumor and blood repertoires. Between 2003 and 2012, patients were given autologous tumor lysate-pulsed dendritic cell vaccination. In glioblastoma patients vaccinated with dendritic cells, deep sequencing of TCR beta CDR3 regions served to measure tumor-infiltrating lymphocyte content and to compare repertoires between tumor and blood.

TCRB CDR3 regions were amplified from roughly 1.8 ug genomic DNA, or all available DNA if less, using the immunoSEQ assay. The multiplex PCR relied on 60 forward primers for TCR V beta segments and 13 reverse primers for J beta segments. To estimate the number of reads per starting template, synthetic control templates were added to each sample at limiting dilution. The Illumina HiSeq System generated sequencing reads of 87 bp. The original pipeline was this. PCR and sequencing errors were removed by a nearest neighbor algorithm that merged closely related sequences. TCR overlap was defined as the percentage of unique tumor TCR beta sequences that were also found in the peripheral blood of the same patient. TCRdb provides this immuneACCESS table in a form limited to in-frame rearrangements. Some clones are lacking; in checked studies, under half of them reflect an unresolved V gene, and why the rest are absent is not known. The D gene and trimming were derived from the DNA, and the V and J assignments and clone size from that table. For this sample the table gives approximately 82,000 clones, of which around 90% were detected only once. The ten largest clones capture 3.2% of the sample.

Patients were selected for having adequate residual fresh-frozen tumor tissue and more than two years of available survival data. Although molecular status otherwise differed among the glioblastoma patients, no patient had an isocitrate dehydrogenase mutation. PBMC were collected before vaccination, two weeks after the third vaccination, and at tumor progression if tumor progression occurred. The Qiagen DNeasy Blood extraction Kit was used for extraction of genomic DNA. Overall study outcomes, separate from this receptor: The response model built on TCR overlap across three groups was characterized as speculative, with prospective validation still needed. The cohort was small and heterogeneous, and full blood and tumor sets were available for few patients, with initial-recurrent tumor pairs available for even fewer patients. Longer time to progression and overall survival after dendritic cell vaccination were predicted by higher estimated pretreatment TIL content. TCR clonality showed no direct relationship with survival, which suggests that a diverse polyclonal response may matter.

The CDR3 contains 14 residues, cysteine and phenylalanine counted. The read is trimmed to its CDR3 DNA, 42 bases read in frame from base 1. Looking up the germline V gene yields CDR1 SGHRS and CDR2 YFSETQ. At the junction V is shortened by 5 bases and J by 5 bases; bases outside the gene matches: 6. Comments on this clone: Its antigen target is currently unknown. Within one base of it there is no much larger clone, and no base qualities were kept.

The clonotype originates from a human donor with glioblastoma. The source was blood, collected before dendritic cell vaccination. The chain is assembled from TRBV5-1 and TRBJ2-7; 11 bases in the middle match TRBD2. The nucleotide sequence is given as TGCGCCAGCAGGTTAGCGGGAGGGCCAAACGAGCAGTACTTC. Protein translation: CASRLAGGPNEQYF.